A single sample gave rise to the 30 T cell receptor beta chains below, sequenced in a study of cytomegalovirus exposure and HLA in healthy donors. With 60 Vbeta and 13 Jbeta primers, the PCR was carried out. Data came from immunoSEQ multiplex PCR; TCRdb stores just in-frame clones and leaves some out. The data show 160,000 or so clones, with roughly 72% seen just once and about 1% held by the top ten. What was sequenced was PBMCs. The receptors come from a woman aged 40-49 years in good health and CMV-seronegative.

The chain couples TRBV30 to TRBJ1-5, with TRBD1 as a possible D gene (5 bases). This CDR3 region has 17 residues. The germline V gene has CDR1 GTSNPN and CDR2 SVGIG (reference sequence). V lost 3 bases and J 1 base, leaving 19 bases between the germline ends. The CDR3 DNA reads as TGTGCCTGGAGCGCGGTAAGAAGCGGGGGGAGCAATCAGCCCCAGCATTTT. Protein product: CAWSAVRSGGSNQPQHF.

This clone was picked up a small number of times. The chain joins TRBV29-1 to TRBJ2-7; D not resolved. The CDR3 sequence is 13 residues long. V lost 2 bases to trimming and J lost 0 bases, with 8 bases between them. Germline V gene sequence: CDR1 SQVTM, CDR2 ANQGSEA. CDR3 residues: CSVETETSYEQYF. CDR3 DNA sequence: TGCAGCGTTGAAACAGAGACCTCCTACGAGCAGTACTTC.

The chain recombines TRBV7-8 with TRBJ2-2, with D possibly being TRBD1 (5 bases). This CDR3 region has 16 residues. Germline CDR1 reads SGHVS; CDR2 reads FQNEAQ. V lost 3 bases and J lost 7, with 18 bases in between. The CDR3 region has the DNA TGTGCCAGCAGCTTTGGGATCGACCTAGGGGTCGGGGAGCTGTTTTTT. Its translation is CASSFGIDLGVGELFF.

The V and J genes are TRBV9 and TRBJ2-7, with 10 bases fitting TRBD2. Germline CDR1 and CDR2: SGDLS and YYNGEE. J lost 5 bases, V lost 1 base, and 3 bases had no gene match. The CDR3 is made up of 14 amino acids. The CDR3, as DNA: TGTGCCAGCAGCGTACTAGCGGGAGCGCACGAGCAGTACTTC. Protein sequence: CASSVLAGAHEQYF.

CDR3: CASSFPQGGNEKLFF. DNA for the CDR3: TGTGCCAGCAGTTTCCCGCAGGGGGGCAATGAAAAACTGTTTTTT. The chain links TRBV28 to TRBJ1-4; the match to TRBD1 covers 7 bases. Trimming cost V 3 bases and J 5 bases; bases outside gene matches: 6. The CDR3 sequence is 15 residues long. From germline, CDR1 is MDHEN and CDR2 SYDVKM.

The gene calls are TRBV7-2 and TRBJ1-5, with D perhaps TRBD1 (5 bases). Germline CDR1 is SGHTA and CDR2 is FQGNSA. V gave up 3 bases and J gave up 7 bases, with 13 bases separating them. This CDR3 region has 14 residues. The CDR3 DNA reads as TGTGCCAGCAGCTTGACGGTAAGGGGCCAGCCCCAGCATTTT. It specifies CASSLTVRGQPQHF.

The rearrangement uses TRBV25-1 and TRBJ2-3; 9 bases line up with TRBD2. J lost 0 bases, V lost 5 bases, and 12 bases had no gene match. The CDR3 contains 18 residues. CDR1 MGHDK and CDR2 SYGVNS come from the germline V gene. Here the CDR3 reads CASSPMVAGVGSTDTQYF. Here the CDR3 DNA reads TGTGCCAGCAGTCCAATGGTAGCGGGAGTGGGGAGCACAGATACGCAGTATTTT.

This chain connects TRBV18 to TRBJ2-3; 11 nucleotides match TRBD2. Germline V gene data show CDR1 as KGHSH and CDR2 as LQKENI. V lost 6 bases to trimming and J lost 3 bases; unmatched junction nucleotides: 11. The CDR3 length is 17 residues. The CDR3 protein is CASSPILAGVVTDTQYF. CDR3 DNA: TGTGCCAGCTCCCCAATACTAGCGGGAGTTGTAACAGATACGCAGTATTTT.

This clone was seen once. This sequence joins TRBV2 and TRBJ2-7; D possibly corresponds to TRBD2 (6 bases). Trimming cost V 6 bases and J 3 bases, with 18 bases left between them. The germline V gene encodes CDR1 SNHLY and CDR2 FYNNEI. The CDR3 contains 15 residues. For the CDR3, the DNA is TGTGCCAGCAGGGAGCGGTCCGGCGGGAACTACGAGCAGTACTTC. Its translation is CASRERSGGNYEQYF.

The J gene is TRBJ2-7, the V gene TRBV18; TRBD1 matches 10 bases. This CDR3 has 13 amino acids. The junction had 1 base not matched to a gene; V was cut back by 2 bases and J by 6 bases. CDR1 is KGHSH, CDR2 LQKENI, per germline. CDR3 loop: CASSPDRGREQYF. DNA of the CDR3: TGTGCCAGCTCACCAGACAGGGGGCGCGAGCAGTACTTC.

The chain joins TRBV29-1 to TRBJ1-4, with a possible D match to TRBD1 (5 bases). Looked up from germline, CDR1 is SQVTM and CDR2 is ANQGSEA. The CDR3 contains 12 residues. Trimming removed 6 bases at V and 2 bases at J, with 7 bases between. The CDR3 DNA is TGCAGCGTACGGGGGACTAATGAAAAACTGTTTTTT. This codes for CSVRGTNEKLFF.

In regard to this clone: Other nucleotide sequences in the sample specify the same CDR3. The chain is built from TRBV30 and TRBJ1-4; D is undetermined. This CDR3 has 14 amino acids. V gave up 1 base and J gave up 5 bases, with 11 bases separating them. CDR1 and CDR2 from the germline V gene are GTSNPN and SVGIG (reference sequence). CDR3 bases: TGTGCCTGGAGTGGGCAGGCCTCGAATGAAAAACTGTTTTTT. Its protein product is CAWSGQASNEKLFF.

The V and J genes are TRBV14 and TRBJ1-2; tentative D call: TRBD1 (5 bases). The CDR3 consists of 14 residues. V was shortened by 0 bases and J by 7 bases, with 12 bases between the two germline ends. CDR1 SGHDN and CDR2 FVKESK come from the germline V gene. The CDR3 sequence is CASSQDSSGIGYTF. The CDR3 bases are TGTGCCAGCAGCCAAGATAGTTCAGGGATTGGCTACACCTTC.

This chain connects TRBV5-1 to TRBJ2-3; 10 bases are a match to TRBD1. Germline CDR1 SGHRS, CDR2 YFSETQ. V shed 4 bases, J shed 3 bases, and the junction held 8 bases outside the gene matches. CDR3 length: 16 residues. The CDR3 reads CASSTSGTGVTDTQYF. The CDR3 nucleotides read TGCGCCAGCAGCACTTCCGGGACAGGGGTTACAGATACGCAGTATTTT.

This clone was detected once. The CDR3 DNA follows: TGTGCCAGCAGCTTAGGAACGGACGGCAGGGGAAGGAATGAGCAGTTCTTC. Protein: CASSLGTDGRGRNEQFF. The chain links TRBV7-9 to TRBJ2-1, with D possibly being TRBD1 (6 bases). The CDR3 totals 17 residues. Germline loops: CDR1 SEHNR, CDR2 FQNEAQ (reference sequence). V was cut by 1 base and J by 7 bases, with 20 bases left in between. Full variable domain (rest looked up from reference TRBV7-9 and TRBJ2-1): DTGVSQNPRHKITKRGQNVTFRCDPISEHNRLYWYRQTLGQGPEFLTYFQNEAQLEKSRLLSDRFSAERPKGSFSTLEIQRTEQGDSAMYLCASSLGTDGRGRNEQFFGPGTRLTVL.

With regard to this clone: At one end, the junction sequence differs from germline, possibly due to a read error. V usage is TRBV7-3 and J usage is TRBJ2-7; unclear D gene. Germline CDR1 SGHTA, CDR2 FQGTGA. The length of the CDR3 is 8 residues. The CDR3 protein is CASIAADF. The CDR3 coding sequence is TGTGCCAGCATCGCTGCAGACTTC.

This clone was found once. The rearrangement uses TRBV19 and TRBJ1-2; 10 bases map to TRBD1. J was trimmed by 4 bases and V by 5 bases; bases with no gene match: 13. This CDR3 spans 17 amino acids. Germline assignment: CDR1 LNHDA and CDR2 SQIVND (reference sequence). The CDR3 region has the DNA TGTGCCAGTAGTGCGGGTTGGACAGGGGGGAACATCTATGGCTACACCTTC. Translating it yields CASSAGWTGGNIYGYTF.

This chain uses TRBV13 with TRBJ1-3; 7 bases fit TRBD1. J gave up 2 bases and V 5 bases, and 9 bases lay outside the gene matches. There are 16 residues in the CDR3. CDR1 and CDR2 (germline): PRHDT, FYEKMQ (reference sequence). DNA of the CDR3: TGTGCCAGCAGCCCCCGACAGGGCCCGGCTGGAAACACCATATATTTT. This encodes CASSPRQGPAGNTIYF.

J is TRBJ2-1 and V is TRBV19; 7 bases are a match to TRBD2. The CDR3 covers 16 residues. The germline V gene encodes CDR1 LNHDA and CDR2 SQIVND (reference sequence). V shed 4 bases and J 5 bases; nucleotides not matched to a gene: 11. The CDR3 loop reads CASSRGLGGRNNEQFF. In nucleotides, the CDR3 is TGTGCCAGTAGTAGGGGATTGGGCGGGAGAAACAATGAGCAGTTCTTC.

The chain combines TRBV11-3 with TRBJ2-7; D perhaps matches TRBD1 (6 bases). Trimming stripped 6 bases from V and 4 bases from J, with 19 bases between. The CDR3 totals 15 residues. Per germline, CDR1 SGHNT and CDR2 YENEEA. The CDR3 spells CASSYRQATEYEQYF. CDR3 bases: TGTGCCAGCAGTTACCGACAGGCCACTGAATACGAGCAGTACTTC.

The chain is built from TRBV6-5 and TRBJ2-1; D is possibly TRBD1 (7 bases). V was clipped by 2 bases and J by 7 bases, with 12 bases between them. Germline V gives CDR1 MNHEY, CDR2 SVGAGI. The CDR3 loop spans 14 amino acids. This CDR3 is CASSYGQGGNEQFF. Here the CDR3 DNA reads TGTGCCAGCAGTTACGGGCAGGGGGGTAATGAGCAGTTCTTC.

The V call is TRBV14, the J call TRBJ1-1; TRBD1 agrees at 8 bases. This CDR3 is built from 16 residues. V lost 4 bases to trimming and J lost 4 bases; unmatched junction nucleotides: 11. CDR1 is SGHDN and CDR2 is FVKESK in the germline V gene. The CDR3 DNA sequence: TGTGCCAGCAGCCCGTTGACAGGGGCAATATCCACTGAAGCTTTCTTT. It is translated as CASSPLTGAISTEAFF.

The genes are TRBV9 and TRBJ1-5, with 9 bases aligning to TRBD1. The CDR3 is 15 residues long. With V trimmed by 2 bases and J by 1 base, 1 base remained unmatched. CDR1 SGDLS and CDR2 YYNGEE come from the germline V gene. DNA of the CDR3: TGTGCCAGCAGCGTCGGACAGGGGAGCAATCAGCCCCAGCATTTT. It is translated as CASSVGQGSNQPQHF.

The CDR3 reads CSVPKGQGLGGYTF. CDR3 DNA: TGCAGCGTTCCGAAGGGGCAGGGGCTGGGGGGCTACACCTTC. The chain is built from TRBV29-1 and TRBJ1-2; a possible D gene is TRBD1 (6 bases). CDR3 size: 14 residues. Looked up from germline, CDR1 is SQVTM and CDR2 is ANQGSEA. Trimming took 5 bases from V and 8 from J, leaving 21 bases between them.

CDR3 DNA sequence: TGTGCCAGCAGCTTTAGCGTGAAGAACAATGAGCAGTTCTTC. Protein product: CASSFSVKNNEQFF. This chain joins TRBV11-2 and TRBJ2-1, with TRBD2 as a possible D gene (5 bases). CDR1 is SGHAT, CDR2 FQNNGV, per germline. The CDR3 has 14 amino acids. The V and J ends lost 3 bases and 5 bases respectively, with 11 bases between them.

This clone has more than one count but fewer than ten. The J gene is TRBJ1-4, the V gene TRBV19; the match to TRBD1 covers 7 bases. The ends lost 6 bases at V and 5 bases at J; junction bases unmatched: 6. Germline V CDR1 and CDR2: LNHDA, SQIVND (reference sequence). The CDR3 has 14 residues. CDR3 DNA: TGTGCCAGTAGGAGGGGACAGACAAATGAAAAACTGTTTTTT. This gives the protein CASRRGQTNEKLFF.

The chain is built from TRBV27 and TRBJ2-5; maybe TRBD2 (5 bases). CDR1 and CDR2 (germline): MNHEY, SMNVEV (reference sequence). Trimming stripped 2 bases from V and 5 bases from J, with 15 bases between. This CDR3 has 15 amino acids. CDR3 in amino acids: CASSLIFSWEETQYF. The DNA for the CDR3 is TGTGCCAGCAGTTTAATATTCAGTTGGGAGGAGACCCAGTACTTC.

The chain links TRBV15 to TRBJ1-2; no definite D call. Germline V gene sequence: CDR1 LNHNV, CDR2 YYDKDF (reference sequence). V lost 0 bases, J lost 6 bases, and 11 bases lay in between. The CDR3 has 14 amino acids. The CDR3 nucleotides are TGTGCCACCAGCAGAGATTGGAAAGCGGATGGCTACACCTTC. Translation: CATSRDWKADGYTF.

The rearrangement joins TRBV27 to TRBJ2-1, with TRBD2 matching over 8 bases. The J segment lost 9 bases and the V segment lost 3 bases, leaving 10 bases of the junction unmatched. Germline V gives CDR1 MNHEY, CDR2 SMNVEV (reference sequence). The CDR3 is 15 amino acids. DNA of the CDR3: TGTGCCAGCAGTTTCGGAGGAGCGGGAGCGGCTGAGCAGTTCTTC. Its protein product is CASSFGGAGAAEQFF.

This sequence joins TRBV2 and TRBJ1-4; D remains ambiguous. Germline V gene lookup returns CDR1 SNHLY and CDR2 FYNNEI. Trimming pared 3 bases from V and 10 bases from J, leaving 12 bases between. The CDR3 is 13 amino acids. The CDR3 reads CASSDEAVGKLFF. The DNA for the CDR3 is TGTGCCAGCAGTGACGAGGCAGTTGGAAAACTGTTTTTT.